Below are 20 T cell receptor beta chains sequenced from a single sample in a study of blood T cell repertoires in COVID-19. Measured with immunoSEQ multiplex PCR; TCRdb has only the in-frame clones, and not every one. The table includes about half a million clones, 75% to 90% detected once. Sequencing was carried out using peripheral blood. All receptors come from a human donor in a cohort sampled during active COVID-19.

The gene calls are TRBV7-3 and TRBJ2-1; D remains unclear. The CDR3 extends over 13 amino acids. Trimming shortened V by 5 bases and J by 7 bases, and 12 bases separated the two germline ends. The germline CDR1 and CDR2 sequences are SGHTA and FQGTGA. The CDR3 coding sequence is TGTGCCAGCAGCCCCCAGCCCGGGAATGAGCAGTTCTTC. Protein sequence: CASSPQPGNEQFF.

The V gene is TRBV7-3, the J gene TRBJ2-3; TRBD2 aligns across 9 bases. CDR3 length: 14 residues. Germline V gene data show CDR1 as SGHTA and CDR2 as FQGTGA. Trimming cost V 5 bases and J 6 bases; bases outside gene matches: 6. The CDR3 protein is CASSVAGASDTQYF. CDR3 sequence (DNA): TGTGCCAGCAGCGTAGCGGGGGCGTCTGATACGCAGTATTTT.

The gene calls are TRBV3-1 (or the pseudogene TRBV3-2) and TRBJ2-1; TRBD2 aligns across 7 bases. V lost 0 bases and J lost 7; bases outside the gene matches: 15. CDR1 LGHDT and CDR2 YNNKEL come from the germline V gene (reference sequence). The CDR3 runs 18 residues. The CDR3 loop is CASSQDVAGTTSRNEQFF. CDR3 bases: TGTGCCAGCAGCCAAGATGTTGCGGGGACTACTAGTCGGAATGAGCAGTTCTTC.

V and J are TRBV27 and TRBJ1-1, with D unresolved. This CDR3 region has 15 residues. CDR1 is MNHEY, CDR2 SMNVEV, per germline (reference sequence). The V and J ends lost 2 bases and 4 bases respectively, with 14 bases between them. The CDR3 region is CASSLELGGSTEAFF. The DNA for the CDR3 is TGTGCCAGCAGTTTAGAATTGGGAGGGAGCACTGAAGCTTTCTTT.

This chain uses TRBV6-2 or TRBV6-3 with TRBJ2-7; 9 bases line up with TRBD2. V dropped 3 bases and J dropped 3; count of bases not matched to a gene: 0. The germline CDR1 and CDR2 sequences are MNHEY and SVGEGT. This CDR3 region has 13 residues. The CDR3 protein is CASSYSGSYEQYF. CDR3 in DNA: TGTGCCAGCAGTTATAGCGGGAGCTACGAGCAGTACTTC.

The J gene is TRBJ2-1, the V gene TRBV19; TRBD1 agrees at 7 bases. The length of the CDR3 is 13 residues. Germline loops: CDR1 LNHDA, CDR2 SQIVND (reference sequence). The ends lost 6 bases at V and 15 bases at J; junction bases unmatched: 14. The CDR3 region has the DNA TGTGCCAGTAGGGCCGGGACAGCCCTTCGGTCGTTCTTC. This sequence encodes CASRAGTALRSFF.

V is TRBV29-1 and J is TRBJ1-4; D gene unclear. Per the germline V gene, CDR1 is SQVTM and CDR2 is ANQGSEA. The length of the CDR3 is 13 residues. With 6 bases removed from V and 3 bases from J, the gap between germline ends came to 11 bases. This CDR3 reads CSVLMESNEKLFF. DNA of the CDR3: TGCAGCGTCCTTATGGAGTCTAATGAAAAACTGTTTTTT. Combining the CDR3 with reference TRBV29-1 and TRBJ1-4 gives the whole variable domain SAVISQKPSRDICQRGTSLTIQCQVDSQVTMMFWYRQQPGQSLTLIATANQGSEATYESGFVIDKFPISRPNLTFSTLTVSNMSPEDSSIYLCSVLMESNEKLFFGSGTQLSVL.

The chain links TRBV27 to TRBJ1-6; no definite D call. Germline assignment: CDR1 MNHEY and CDR2 SMNVEV (reference sequence). V was shortened by 7 bases and J by 9 bases, with 13 bases between the two germline ends. CDR3 size: 13 residues. The CDR3 nucleotides are TGTGCCAGCACGGGAGTTTTTGGTTCACCCCTCCACTTT. Translation gives CASTGVFGSPLHF.

This clone was detected once. This rearrangement joins TRBV12-3 or TRBV12-4 to TRBJ2-5, with D perhaps TRBD2 (5 bases). V gave up 3 bases and J gave up 6 bases, with 11 bases separating them. The length of the CDR3 is 13 residues. In DNA, the CDR3 is TGTGCCAGCAGTTTCGGGGTTGCGCAGACCCAGTACTTC. Translated, it gives CASSFGVAQTQYF.

This rearrangement joins TRBV19 to TRBJ2-3; 10 bases map to TRBD2. The CDR3 covers 16 residues. Trimming removed 4 bases from V and 3 bases from J; junction bases left unmatched: 7. Germline loops: CDR1 LNHDA, CDR2 SQIVND (reference sequence). CDR3 nucleotides: TGTGCCAGTAGTACTCTAGCGGGAGAGGGAACAGATACGCAGTATTTT. This encodes CASSTLAGEGTDTQYF. The full variable domain, its missing parts supplied by reference TRBV19 and TRBJ2-3, is DGGITQSPKYLFRKEGQNVTLSCEQNLNHDAMYWYRQDPGQGLRLIYYSQIVNDFQKGDIAEGYSVSREKKESFPLTVTSAQKNPTAFYLCASSTLAGEGTDTQYFGPGTRLTVL.

This rearrangement joins TRBV29-1 to TRBJ2-1, with 12 bases lining up with TRBD1. CDR3 length: 20 residues. The J segment lost 0 bases and the V segment lost 3 bases, leaving 15 bases of the junction unmatched. Germline values: CDR1 SQVTM, CDR2 ANQGSEA. In DNA form, the CDR3 reads TGCAGCGTTGACTTGTATGGGACAGGGGGCGCGAGGGCCTCCTACAATGAGCAGTTCTTC. Protein: CSVDLYGTGGARASYNEQFF.

The genes are TRBV27 and TRBJ2-4; D gene uncertain. Per the germline V gene, CDR1 is MNHEY and CDR2 is SMNVEV (reference sequence). V lost 4 bases, J lost 0 bases, and 10 bases lay in between. The CDR3 has 15 residues. This CDR3 is CASSSTDIAKNIQYF. The CDR3 DNA is TGTGCCAGCAGTTCTACAGACATAGCCAAAAACATTCAGTACTTC.

The CDR3 nucleotides are TGTGCCAGCAGCAGCGGTCGCGGTATCTCGACAGGGAGGTTAAACTATGGCTACACCTTC. This codes for CASSSGRGISTGRLNYGYTF. This chain joins TRBV27 and TRBJ1-2, with 7 bases aligning to TRBD1. Germline trimming cut 6 bases from V and 2 bases from J; bases unmatched to any gene: 24. Germline CDR1 and CDR2: MNHEY and SMNVEV (reference sequence). The CDR3 is 20 amino acids.

The chain combines TRBV2 with TRBJ2-5; TRBD2 matches at 10 bases. Per the germline V gene, CDR1 is SNHLY and CDR2 is FYNNEI. V gave up 6 bases and J gave up 4 bases; unmatched junction bases: 8. The CDR3 sequence is 15 residues long. The CDR3 protein is CASRPGSGRGETQYF. In nucleotides, the CDR3 is TGTGCCAGCAGACCGGGGAGCGGGAGGGGAGAGACCCAGTACTTC.

The chain recombines TRBV5-5 with TRBJ2-4, with 7 bases identical to TRBD2. The CDR3 has 15 amino acids. The V gene's germline CDR1 is SGHKS and CDR2 YYEKEE (reference sequence). V lost 0 bases and J lost 1; bases outside the gene matches: 1. DNA of the CDR3: TGTGCCAGCAGCTTGGCCGGGGGGGCCAAAAACATTCAGTACTTC. It codes for CASSLAGGAKNIQYF.

The J gene is TRBJ2-5, the V gene TRBV19; 10 bases map to TRBD1. CDR1 and CDR2 (germline): LNHDA, SQIVND (reference sequence). This CDR3 is built from 16 residues. With 3 bases clipped from V and 5 bases from J, the junction kept 9 bases outside the gene matches. CDR3 in amino acids: CASSIGRDRGSETQYF. CDR3 DNA: TGTGCCAGTAGTATTGGTCGGGACAGGGGATCGGAGACCCAGTACTTC.

This clone was detected only a few times. The chain is built from TRBV12-1 and TRBJ2-1; the table's TRBD2 call for D was not verified on the DNA. TRBV12-1 is a pseudogene locus. The CDR3 is 17 residues long. The CDR3 sequence is CASSFWAGGPSGNEQFF. Written as DNA, the CDR3 is TGTGCCAGCAGTTTTTGGGCGGGAGGCCCTTCGGGCAATGAGCAGTTCTTC.

The chain carries TRBV19 and TRBJ1-4; the D is unclear. Between the trimmed V and J ends, which lost 7 bases and 4 bases, there was a span of 10 bases. The CDR3 loop spans 13 amino acids. Germline CDR1 and CDR2: LNHDA and SQIVND (reference sequence). CDR3 loop: CASTGIDNEKLFF. DNA of the CDR3: TGTGCCAGTACCGGGATTGATAATGAAAAACTGTTTTTT.

The V gene is TRBV12-5, the J gene TRBJ2-3; D unresolved. V was pared by 1 base and J by 5 bases, with 7 bases between. The CDR3 runs to 13 residues. Germline CDR1 and CDR2: LGHNT and FRNRAP. The CDR3 region is CASGLGRKDTQYF. The CDR3, as DNA: TGTGCTAGTGGTTTGGGGAGAAAAGATACGCAGTATTTT.

V gene TRBV4-2 combines with J gene TRBJ2-7; TRBD2 agrees at 7 bases. Unmatched junction bases numbered 11, after V lost 1 base and J lost 5 bases. Germline V gives CDR1 LGHNA, CDR2 YNFKEQ. The CDR3 totals 16 residues. CDR3 nucleotide sequence: TGTGCCAGCAGCCAAGCTTCGAGCGGGATCTCGCACGAGCAGTACTTC. Translating gives CASSQASSGISHEQYF.